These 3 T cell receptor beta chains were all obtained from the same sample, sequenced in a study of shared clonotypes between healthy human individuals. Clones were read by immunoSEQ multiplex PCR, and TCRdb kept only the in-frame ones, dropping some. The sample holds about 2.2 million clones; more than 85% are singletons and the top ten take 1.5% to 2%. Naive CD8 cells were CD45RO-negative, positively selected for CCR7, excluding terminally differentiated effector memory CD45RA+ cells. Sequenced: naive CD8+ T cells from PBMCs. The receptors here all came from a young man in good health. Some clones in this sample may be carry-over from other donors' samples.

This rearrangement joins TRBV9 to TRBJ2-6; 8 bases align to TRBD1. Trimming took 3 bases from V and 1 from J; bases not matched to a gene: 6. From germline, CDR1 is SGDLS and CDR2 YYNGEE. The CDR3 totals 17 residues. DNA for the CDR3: TGTGCCAGCAGCGAAACAGGGGGTACATCTGGGGCCAACGTCCTGACTTTC. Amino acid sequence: CASSETGGTSGANVLTF.

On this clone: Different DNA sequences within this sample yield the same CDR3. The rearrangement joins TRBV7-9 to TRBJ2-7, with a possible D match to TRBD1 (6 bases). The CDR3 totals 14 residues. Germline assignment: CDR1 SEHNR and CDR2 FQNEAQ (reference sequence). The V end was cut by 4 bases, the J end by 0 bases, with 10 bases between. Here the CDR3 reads CASSSAGASYEQYF. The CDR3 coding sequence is TGTGCCAGCAGCTCAGCAGGGGCCTCCTACGAGCAGTACTTC.

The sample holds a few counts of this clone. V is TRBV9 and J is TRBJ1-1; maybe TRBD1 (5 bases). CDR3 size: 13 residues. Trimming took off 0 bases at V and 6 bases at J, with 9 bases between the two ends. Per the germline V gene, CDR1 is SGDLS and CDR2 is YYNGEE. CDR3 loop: CASSVGGSSEAFF. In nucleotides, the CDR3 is TGTGCCAGCAGCGTAGGGGGGAGCTCTGAAGCTTTCTTT.